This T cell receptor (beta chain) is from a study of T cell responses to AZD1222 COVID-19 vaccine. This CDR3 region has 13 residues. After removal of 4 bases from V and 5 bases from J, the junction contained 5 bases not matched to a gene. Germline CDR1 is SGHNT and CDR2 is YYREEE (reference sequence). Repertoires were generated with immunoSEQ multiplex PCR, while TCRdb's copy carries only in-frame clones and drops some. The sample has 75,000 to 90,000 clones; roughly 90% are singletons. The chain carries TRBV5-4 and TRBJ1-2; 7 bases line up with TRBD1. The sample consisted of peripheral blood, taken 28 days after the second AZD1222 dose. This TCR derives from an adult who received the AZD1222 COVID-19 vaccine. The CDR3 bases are TGTGCCAGCAGCATAGGACAGGAATATGGCTACACCTTC. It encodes CASSIGQEYGYTF.